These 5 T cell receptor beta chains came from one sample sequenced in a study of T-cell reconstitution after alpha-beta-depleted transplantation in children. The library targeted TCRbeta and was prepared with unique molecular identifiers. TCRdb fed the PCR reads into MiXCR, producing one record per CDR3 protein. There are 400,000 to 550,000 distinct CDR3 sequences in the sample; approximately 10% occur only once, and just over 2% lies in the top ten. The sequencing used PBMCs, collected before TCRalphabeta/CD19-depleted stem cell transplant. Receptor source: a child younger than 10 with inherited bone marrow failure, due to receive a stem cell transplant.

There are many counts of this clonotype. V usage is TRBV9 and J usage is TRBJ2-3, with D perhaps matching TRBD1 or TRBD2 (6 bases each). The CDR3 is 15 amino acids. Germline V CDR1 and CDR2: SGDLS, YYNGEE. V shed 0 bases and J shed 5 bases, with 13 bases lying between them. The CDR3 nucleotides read TGTGCCAGCAGCGTAGGTATCGGAGGGGGAGATACGCAGTATTTT. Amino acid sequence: CASSVGIGGGDTQYF.

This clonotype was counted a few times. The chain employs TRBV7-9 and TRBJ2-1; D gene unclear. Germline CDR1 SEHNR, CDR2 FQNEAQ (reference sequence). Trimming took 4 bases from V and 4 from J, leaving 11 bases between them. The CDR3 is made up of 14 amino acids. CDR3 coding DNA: TGTGCCAGCAGCTCAAATCTACAGTACAATGAGCAGTTCTTC. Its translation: CASSSNLQYNEQFF.

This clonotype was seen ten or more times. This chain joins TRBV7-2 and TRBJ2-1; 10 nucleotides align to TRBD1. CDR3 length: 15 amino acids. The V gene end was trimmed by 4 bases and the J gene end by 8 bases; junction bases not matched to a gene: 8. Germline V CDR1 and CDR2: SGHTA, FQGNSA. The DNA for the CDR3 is TGTGCCAGCAGCTCTCCGGGACAGGGGCCGCATGAGCAGTTCTTC. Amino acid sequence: CASSSPGQGPHEQFF.

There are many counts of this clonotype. The CDR3 reads CASSLDLAGAGDTQYF. CDR3 coding DNA: TGTGCCAGCAGCCTAGACCTAGCGGGAGCCGGAGATACGCAGTATTTT. The V call is TRBV9, the J call TRBJ2-3, with 10 bases that match TRBD2. This CDR3 is 16 amino acids long. The germline V gene has CDR1 SGDLS and CDR2 YYNGEE. V lost 4 bases, J lost 5 bases, and 10 bases stayed unmatched.

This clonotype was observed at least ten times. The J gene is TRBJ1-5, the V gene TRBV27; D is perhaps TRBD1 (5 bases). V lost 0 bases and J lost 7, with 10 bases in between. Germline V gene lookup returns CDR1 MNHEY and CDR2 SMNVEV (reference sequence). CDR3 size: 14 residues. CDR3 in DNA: TGTGCCAGCAGTTTATCGGGAGGGGACCAGCCCCAGCATTTT. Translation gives CASSLSGGDQPQHF.